The source of this T cell receptor (beta chain) is a study of T cell responses to AZD1222 COVID-19 vaccine. The assay was immunoSEQ multiplex PCR, and TCRdb's table has in-frame clones only and misses some. Of about 85,000 clones in the sample, approximately 86% were seen once. J gave up 4 bases and V 4 bases, and 9 bases lay outside the gene matches. This CDR3 is 16 amino acids long. CDR1 and CDR2 (germline): SGHRS, YFSETQ. The sequencing used peripheral blood, collected on day 0 of AZD1222 vaccination. This chain links TRBV5-1 with TRBJ2-3, with 10 bases aligning to TRBD1. The sequence derives from an adult in good health. The CDR3 region is CASSPTGGGAPDTQYF. The CDR3 coding sequence is TGCGCCAGCAGCCCGACAGGGGGCGGGGCCCCAGATACGCAGTATTTT.